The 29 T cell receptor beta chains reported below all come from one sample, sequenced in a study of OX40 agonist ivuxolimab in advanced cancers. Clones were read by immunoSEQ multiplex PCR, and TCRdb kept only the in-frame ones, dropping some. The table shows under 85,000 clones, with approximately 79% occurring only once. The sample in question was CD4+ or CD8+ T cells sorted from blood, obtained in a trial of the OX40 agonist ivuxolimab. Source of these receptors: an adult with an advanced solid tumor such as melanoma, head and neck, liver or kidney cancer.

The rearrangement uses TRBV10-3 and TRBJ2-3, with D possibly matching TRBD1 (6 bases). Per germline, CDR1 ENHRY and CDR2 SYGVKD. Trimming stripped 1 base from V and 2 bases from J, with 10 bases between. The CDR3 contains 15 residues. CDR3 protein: CAISELGGATDTQYF. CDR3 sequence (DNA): TGTGCCATCAGTGAGTTAGGGGGTGCCACAGATACGCAGTATTTT.

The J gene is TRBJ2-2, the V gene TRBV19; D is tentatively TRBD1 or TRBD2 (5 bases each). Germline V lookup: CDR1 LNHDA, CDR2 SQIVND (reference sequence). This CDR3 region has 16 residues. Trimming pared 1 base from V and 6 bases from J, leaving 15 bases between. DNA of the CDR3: TGTGCCAGTAGTATAGGTGTGGACGGGGCCGCCGGGGAGCTGTTTTTT. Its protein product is CASSIGVDGAAGELFF.

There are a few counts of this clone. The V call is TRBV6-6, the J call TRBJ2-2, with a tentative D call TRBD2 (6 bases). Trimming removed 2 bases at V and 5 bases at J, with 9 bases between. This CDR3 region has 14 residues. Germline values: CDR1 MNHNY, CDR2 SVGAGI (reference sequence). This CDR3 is CASSYGTLTGELFF. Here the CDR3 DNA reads TGTGCCAGCAGTTACGGGACTTTAACCGGGGAGCTGTTTTTT.

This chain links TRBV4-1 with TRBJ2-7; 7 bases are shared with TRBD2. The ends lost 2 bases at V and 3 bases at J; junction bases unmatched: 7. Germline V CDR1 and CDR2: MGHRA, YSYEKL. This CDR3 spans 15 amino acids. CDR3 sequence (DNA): TGCGCCAGCAGCCAACCGGGACTAAGCCTCTACGAGCAGTACTTC. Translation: CASSQPGLSLYEQYF.

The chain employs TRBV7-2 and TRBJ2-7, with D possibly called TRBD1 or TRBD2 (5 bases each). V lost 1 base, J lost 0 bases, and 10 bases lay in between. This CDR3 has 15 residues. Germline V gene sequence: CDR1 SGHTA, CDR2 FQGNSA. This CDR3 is CASSLVEGSSYEQYF. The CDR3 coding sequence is TGTGCCAGCAGCTTAGTCGAGGGGAGCTCCTACGAGCAGTACTTC.

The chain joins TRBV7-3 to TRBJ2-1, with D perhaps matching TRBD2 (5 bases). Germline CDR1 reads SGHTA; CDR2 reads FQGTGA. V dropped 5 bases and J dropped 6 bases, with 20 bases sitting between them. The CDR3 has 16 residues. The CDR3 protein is CASSRQTRAVVNEQFF. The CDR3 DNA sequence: TGTGCCAGCAGCCGTCAAACTAGAGCGGTAGTCAATGAGCAGTTCTTC.

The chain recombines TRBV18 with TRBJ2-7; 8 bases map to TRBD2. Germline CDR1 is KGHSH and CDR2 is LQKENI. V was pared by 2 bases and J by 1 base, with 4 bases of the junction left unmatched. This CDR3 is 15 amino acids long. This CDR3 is CASSPAGGTSYEQYF. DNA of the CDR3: TGTGCCAGCTCACCAGCGGGAGGCACGTCCTACGAGCAGTACTTC.

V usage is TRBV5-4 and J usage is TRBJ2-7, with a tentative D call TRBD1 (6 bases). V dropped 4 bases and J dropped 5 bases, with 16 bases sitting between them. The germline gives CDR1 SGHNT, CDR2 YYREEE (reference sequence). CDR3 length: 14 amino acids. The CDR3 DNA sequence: TGTGCCAGCAGCGGAAGGGGGAGAATCAACGAGCAGTACTTC. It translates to CASSGRGRINEQYF.

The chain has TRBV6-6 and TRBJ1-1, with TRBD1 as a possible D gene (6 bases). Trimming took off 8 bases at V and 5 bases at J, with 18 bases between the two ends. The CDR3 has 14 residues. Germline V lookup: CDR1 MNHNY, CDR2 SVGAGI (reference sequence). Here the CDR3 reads CASCPYRDRTEAFF. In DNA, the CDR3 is TGTGCCAGCTGCCCCTACAGGGATCGGACTGAAGCTTTCTTT.

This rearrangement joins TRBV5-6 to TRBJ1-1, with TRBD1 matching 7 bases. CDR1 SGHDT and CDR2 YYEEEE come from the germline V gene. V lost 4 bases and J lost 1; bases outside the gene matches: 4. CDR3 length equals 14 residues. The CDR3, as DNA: TGTGCCAGCAGCGACCGGGACAGGAACACTGAAGCTTTCTTT. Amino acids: CASSDRDRNTEAFF.

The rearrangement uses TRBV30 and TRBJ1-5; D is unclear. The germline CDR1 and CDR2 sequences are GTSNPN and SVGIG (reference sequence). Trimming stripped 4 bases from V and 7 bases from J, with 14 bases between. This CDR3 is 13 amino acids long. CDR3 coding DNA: TGTGCCTGGACTGCCCGAAACGGACAGCCCCAGCATTTT. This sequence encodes CAWTARNGQPQHF.

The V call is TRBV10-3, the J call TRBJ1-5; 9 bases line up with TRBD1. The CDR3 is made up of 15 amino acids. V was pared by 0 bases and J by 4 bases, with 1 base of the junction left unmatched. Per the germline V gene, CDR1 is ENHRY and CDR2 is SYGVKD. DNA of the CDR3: TGTGCCATCAGTGAGTCGACAGGGGGGAATCAGCCCCAGCATTTT. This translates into CAISESTGGNQPQHF.

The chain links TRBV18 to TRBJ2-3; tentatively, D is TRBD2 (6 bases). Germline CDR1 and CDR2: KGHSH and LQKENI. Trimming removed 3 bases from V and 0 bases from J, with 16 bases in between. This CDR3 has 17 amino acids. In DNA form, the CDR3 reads TGTGCCAGCTCACCTCCCATCGGCGGGACTAGCACAGATACGCAGTATTTT. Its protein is CASSPPIGGTSTDTQYF.

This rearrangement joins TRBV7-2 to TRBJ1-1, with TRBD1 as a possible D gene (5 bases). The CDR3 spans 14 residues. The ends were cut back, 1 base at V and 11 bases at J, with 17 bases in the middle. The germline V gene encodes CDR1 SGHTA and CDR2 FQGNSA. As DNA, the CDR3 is TGTGCCAGCAGCTTAGAGAGCACGGGGGTGGGGGCTTTCTTT. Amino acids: CASSLESTGVGAFF. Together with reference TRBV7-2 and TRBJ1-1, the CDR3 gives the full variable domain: GAGVSQSPSNKVTEKGKDVELRCDPISGHTALYWYRQSLGQGLEFLIYFQGNSAPDKSGLPSDRFSAERTGGSVSTLTIQRTQQEDSAVYLCASSLESTGVGAFFGQGTRLTVV.

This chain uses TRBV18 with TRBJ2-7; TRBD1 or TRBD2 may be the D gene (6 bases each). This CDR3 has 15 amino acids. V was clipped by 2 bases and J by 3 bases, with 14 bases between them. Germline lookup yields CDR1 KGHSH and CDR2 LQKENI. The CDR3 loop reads CASSPSTGGNYEQYF. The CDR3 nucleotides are TGTGCCAGCTCACCATCGACAGGCGGGAACTACGAGCAGTACTTC.

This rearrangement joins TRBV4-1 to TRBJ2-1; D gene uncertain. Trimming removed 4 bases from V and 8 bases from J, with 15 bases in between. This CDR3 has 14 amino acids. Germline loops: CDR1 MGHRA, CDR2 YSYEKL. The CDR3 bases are TGCGCCAGCAGCCCCGCGTCAGGTCTACATGAGCAGTTCTTC. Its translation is CASSPASGLHEQFF.

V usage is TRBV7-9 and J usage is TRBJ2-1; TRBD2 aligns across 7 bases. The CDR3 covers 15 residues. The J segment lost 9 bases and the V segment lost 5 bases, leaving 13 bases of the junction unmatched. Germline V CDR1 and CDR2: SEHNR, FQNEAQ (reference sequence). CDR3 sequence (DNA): TGTGCCAGCAGCGGTCTAGCGGTAGCCTTGGGTGAGCAGTTCTTC. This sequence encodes CASSGLAVALGEQFF.

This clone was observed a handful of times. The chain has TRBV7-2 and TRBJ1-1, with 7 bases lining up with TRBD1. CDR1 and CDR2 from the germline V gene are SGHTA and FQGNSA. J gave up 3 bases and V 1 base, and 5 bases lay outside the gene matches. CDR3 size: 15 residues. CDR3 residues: CASSLDRGRDTEAFF. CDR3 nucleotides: TGTGCCAGCAGCTTAGACAGGGGCAGGGACACTGAAGCTTTCTTT.

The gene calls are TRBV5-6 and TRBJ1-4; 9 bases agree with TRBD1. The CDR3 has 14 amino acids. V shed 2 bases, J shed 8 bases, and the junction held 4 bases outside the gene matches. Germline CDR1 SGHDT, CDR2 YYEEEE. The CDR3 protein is CASSLQGAKEKLFF. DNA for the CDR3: TGTGCCAGCAGCTTACAGGGGGCGAAGGAAAAACTGTTTTTT.

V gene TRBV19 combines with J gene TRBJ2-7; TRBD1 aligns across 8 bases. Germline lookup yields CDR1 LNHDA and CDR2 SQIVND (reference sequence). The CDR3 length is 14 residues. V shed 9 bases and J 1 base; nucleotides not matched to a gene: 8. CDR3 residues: CASGTGQGSYEQYF. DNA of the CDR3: TGTGCCAGCGGAACCGGACAGGGTTCCTACGAGCAGTACTTC.

CDR3 protein: CASSGDVGLSITEAFF. The CDR3 DNA is TGTGCCAGCAGTGGAGACGTCGGGTTATCGATCACTGAAGCTTTCTTT. The genes are TRBV6-1 and TRBJ1-1; D is unresolved. The CDR3 sequence is 16 residues long. V lost 4 bases and J 4 bases, leaving 19 bases between the germline ends. From germline, CDR1 is MNHNS and CDR2 SASEGT.

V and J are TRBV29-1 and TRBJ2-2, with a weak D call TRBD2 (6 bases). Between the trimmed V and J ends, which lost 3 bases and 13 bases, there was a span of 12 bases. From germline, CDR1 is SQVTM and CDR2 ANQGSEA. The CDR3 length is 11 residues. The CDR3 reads CSVEGGRGLFF. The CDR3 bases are TGCAGCGTTGAGGGGGGAAGGGGGCTGTTTTTT.

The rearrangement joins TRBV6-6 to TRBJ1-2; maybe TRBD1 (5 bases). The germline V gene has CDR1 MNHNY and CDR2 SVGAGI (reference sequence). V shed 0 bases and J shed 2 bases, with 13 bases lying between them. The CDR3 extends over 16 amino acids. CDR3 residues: CASSYSGRALNYGYTF. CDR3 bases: TGTGCCAGCAGTTACTCGGGCAGGGCGCTAAACTATGGCTACACCTTC.

The CDR3 spells CASSPGTGGFGYTF. DNA for the CDR3: TGTGCCAGCAGCCCCGGGACAGGGGGCTTTGGCTACACCTTC. This chain joins TRBV7-3 and TRBJ1-2; TRBD1 agrees at 12 bases. The CDR3 is 14 amino acids. The V gene's germline CDR1 is SGHTA and CDR2 FQGTGA. J was trimmed by 7 bases and V by 5 bases; bases with no gene match: 5.

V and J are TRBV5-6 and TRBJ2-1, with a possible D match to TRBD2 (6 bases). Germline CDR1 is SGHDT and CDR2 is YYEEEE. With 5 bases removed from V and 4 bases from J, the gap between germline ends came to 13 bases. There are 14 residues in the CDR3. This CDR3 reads CASRRDSRYNEQFF. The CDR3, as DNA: TGTGCCAGCAGGCGGGATAGCAGATACAATGAGCAGTTCTTC.

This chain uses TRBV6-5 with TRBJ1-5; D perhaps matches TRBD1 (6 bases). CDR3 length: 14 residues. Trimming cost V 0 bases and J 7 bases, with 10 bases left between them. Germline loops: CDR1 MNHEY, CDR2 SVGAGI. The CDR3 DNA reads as TGTGCCAGCAGTTACTCTACAGGGACCCAGCCCCAGCATTTT. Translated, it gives CASSYSTGTQPQHF.

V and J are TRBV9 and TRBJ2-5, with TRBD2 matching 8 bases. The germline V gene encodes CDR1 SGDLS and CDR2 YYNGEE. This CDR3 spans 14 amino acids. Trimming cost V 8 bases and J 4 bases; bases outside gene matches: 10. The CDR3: CASEPGGSGETQYF. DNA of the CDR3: TGTGCCAGTGAGCCGGGGGGGAGTGGAGAGACCCAGTACTTC.

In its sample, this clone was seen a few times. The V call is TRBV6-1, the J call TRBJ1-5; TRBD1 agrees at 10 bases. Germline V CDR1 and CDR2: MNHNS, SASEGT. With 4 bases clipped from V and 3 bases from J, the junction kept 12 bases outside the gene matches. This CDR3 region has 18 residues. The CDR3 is CASSGSRDRGYVNQPQHF. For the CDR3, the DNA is TGTGCCAGCAGTGGAAGCCGGGACAGGGGTTACGTCAATCAGCCCCAGCATTTT.

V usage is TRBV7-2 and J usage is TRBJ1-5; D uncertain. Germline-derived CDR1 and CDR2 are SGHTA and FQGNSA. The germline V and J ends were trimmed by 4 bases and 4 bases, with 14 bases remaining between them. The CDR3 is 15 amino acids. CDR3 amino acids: CASSSAAGRNQPQHF. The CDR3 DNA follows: TGTGCCAGCAGCTCCGCTGCGGGAAGGAATCAGCCCCAGCATTTT.